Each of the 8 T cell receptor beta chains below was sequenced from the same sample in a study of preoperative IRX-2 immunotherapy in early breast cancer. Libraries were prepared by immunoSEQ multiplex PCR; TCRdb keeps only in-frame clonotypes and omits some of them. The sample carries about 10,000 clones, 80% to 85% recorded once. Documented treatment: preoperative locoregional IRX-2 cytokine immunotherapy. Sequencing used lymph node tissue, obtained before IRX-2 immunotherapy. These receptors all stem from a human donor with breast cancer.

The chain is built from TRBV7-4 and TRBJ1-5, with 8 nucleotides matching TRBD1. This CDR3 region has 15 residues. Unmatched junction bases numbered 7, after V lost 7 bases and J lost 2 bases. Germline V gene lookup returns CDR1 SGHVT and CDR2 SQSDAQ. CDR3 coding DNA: TGTGCCAGCACCAGGACAGGGATCGGCAATCAGCCCCAGCATTTT. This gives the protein CASTRTGIGNQPQHF.

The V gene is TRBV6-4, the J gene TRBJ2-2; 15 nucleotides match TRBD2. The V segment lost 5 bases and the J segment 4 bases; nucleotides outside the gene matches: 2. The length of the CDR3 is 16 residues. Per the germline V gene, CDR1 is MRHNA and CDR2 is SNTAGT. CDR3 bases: TGTGCCAGCAGTTGGACTAGCGGGAGGGCCACCGGGGAGCTGTTTTTT. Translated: CASSWTSGRATGELFF.

Written as DNA, the CDR3 is TGCGCCAGCAGCCAAGGAGCCAACTATGGCTACACCTTC. This encodes CASSQGANYGYTF. J is TRBJ1-2 and V is TRBV23-1; D ambiguous. TRBV23-1 is classed as an ORF, of uncertain function. The CDR3 contains 13 residues. V lost 6 bases, J lost 2 bases, and 10 bases lay in between.

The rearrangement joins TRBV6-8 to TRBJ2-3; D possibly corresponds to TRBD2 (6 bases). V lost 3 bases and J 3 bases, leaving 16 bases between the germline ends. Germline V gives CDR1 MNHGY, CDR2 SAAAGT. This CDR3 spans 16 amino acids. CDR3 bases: TGTGCCAGCAGTTATCCCCTTAGCGGTCTTACAGATACGCAGTATTTT. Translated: CASSYPLSGLTDTQYF.

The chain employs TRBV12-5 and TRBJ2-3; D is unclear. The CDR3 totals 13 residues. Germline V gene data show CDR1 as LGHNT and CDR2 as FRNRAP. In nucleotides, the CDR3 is TGTGCCAGCGCCGGGTCGATCACAGATACGCAGTATTTT. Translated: CASAGSITDTQYF.

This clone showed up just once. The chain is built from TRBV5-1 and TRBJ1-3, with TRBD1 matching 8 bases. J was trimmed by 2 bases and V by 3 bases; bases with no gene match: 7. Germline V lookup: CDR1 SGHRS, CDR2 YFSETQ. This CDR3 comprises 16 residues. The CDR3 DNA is TGCGCCAGCAGCTCCGGGACAGGCAAAACTGGAAACACCATATATTTT. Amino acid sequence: CASSSGTGKTGNTIYF.

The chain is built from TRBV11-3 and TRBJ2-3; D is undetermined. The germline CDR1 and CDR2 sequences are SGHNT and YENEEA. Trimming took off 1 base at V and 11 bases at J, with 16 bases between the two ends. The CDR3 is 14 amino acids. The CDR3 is CASSLVRDSVGQYF. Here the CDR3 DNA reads TGTGCCAGCAGCTTAGTTAGGGATTCGGTGGGGCAGTATTTT.

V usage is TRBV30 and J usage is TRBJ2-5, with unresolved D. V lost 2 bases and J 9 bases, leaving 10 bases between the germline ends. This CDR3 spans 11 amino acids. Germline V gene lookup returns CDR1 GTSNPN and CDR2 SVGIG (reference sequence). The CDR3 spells CAWSKGIAQYF. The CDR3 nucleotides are TGTGCCTGGAGTAAAGGGATTGCCCAGTACTTC.